Listed below are T cell receptor beta chains from one sample, sequenced in a study of blood T cell repertoires in COVID-19. The table came from immunoSEQ multiplex PCR; TCRdb's copy has only in-frame clones and leaves some out. The sample shows 150,000 to 200,000 clones, around four fifths of them seen only once. The material sequenced was PBMCs or T cells enriched from blood (not recorded which). Every receptor here comes from a woman between 45 and 65 years old who had recovered from COVID-19. Both conserved end residues are part of each CDR3.

v_gene	len	j_gene	CDR3aa
TRBV18	15	TRBJ1-5	CASSPGSNRDQPQHF
TRBV7-9	15	TRBJ2-7	CASSLLTGVNNEQYF
TRBV7-2	14	TRBJ2-6	CASSSNSGANVLTF
TRBV5-1	13	TRBJ1-3	CASSPIRGNTIYF
TRBV3-1/TRBV3-2	13	TRBJ1-6	CASSQQQGSPLHF
TRBV5-5	15	TRBJ1-4	CASSPPGATNEKLFF
TRBV5-1	15	TRBJ2-1	CASSLGGASYNEQFF
TRBV7-9	14	TRBJ1-2	CASSPGGFAYGYTF
TRBV28	14	TRBJ1-2	CASSMTGGHYGYTF
TRBV7-9	15	TRBJ1-1	CASSSGQGAITEAFF
TRBV5-1	15	TRBJ2-2	CASTVSTGNTGELFF
TRBV6-5	11	TRBJ1-2	CASSHGDGYTF
TRBV5-4	16	TRBJ1-3	CASSLAGGSAGNTIYF
TRBV5-1	15	TRBJ2-5	CASSSGLVGQETQYF
TRBV7-8	14	TRBJ1-2	CASSPWDRPNGYTF
TRBV4-1	12	TRBJ2-3	CASSQHTDTQYF
TRBV2	15	TRBJ1-2	CASSESQGARYGYTF
TRBV6-5	16	TRBJ2-7	CASSYSSSGSSYEQYF
TRBV5-4	15	TRBJ2-5	CASSLIGTDQETQYF
TRBV19	15	TRBJ2-7	CASSEGQKLSYEQYF
TRBV6-5	15	TRBJ1-1	CASSSPPGLNTEAFF
TRBV5-1	14	TRBJ2-1	CASTLAETYNEQFF
TRBV29-1	13	TRBJ2-3	CSVNPGVTDTQYF
TRBV7-2	15	TRBJ2-7	CASTPRDRSSYEQYF